The source of this T cell receptor (beta chain) is a study of T cells after yellow fever vaccination. Regarding this clonotype: Its antigen is currently unknown.

TCRdb reanalysed the 5' RACE reads using MiXCR and keeps one entry per CDR3 protein. This sample has 500,000 to 650,000 distinct CDR3 sequences, with 10% to 15% found just once. This CDR3 comprises 16 residues. Germline loops: CDR1 LNHDA, CDR2 SQIVND (reference sequence). The V and J ends lost 3 bases and 0 bases, in that order; junction bases with no gene match: 5. Study results and caveats: The study re-detected most primary-vaccination clones after the booster (roughly 95% CD4, around 89% CD8). Only a small proportion of the clonotypes turned up in both the CD4 and the CD8 compartments, likely arising from convergent recombination.

The V call is TRBV19, the J call TRBJ1-3, with TRBD1 matching 7 bases. This clonotype was sampled from a young man who received the YFV17D yellow fever vaccine. The material was PBMCs, obtained on the day of the yellow fever booster vaccination. CDR3 sequence: CASSMGTDYSGNTIYF. The CDR3 DNA reads as TGTGCCAGTAGTATGGGGACAGACTACTCTGGAAACACCATATATTTT.